This T cell receptor (beta chain) is drawn from a study of control samples from healthy donors and cancer patients. Data came from immunoSEQ multiplex PCR; TCRdb stores just in-frame clones and leaves some out. In the table there are roughly 120,000 clones, about 86% of which are singletons. V dropped 5 bases and J dropped 6 bases, with 16 bases sitting between them. Germline lookup yields CDR1 SGHAT and CDR2 FQNNGV. The CDR3 has 15 residues. Sample: blood. This sequence originates from a man younger than 40 in good health. The genes are TRBV11-2 and TRBJ2-2; D is unclear. The CDR3 loop is CASSRRDGGAGELFF. Written as DNA, the CDR3 is TGTGCCAGCAGCCGACGCGACGGTGGGGCCGGGGAGCTGTTTTTT.